A selection of T cell receptor beta chains follows, all from one sample in a study of shared clonotypes between healthy human individuals. Libraries were prepared by immunoSEQ multiplex PCR; TCRdb keeps only in-frame clonotypes and omits some of them. The table includes around 1.1 million clones, approximately 80% detected once. The sequenced sample consisted of memory CD4+ T cells from PBMCs. The receptor source for this set is a man between 18 and 35 years old in good health. Some clones in this sample may be carry-over from other donors' samples. Both conserved end residues are part of each CDR3. The D gene is left open where the match is weak. Clone size, where shown, is once, few, many, or a class for clones that have expanded.

TRBV6-1,NA,TRBJ2-5,14,TRBD1,TGTGCCAGCAGTAACAGGGGTGGGGGCGAGACCCAGTACTTC,CASSNRGGGETQYF
TRBV5-4,NA,TRBJ2-1,16,TRBD2,TGTGCCACCATATTGAAAGGCGGGAGGATGGACAATGAGCAGTTCTTC,CATILKGGRMDNEQFF
TRBV23-1,NA,TRBJ1-3,16,TRBD1,TGCGCCAGCAGGAGGGACAGGAAGGATCGAGAAAACACCATATATTTT,CASRRDRKDRENTIYF
TRBV5-4,once,TRBJ1-2,13,NA,TGTGCCAGCAGCTTAGAAGGGAGGGGTGGCTACACCTTC,CASSLEGRGGYTF
TRBV9,NA,TRBJ2-5,15,TRBD2,TGTGCCAGCAGTCCCCTGGGGGGGTACCAAGAGACCCAGTACTTC,CASSPLGGYQETQYF
TRBV7-8,NA,TRBJ1-2,13,NA,TGTGCCAGCAGCTTAGTAGGGAGCTATGGCTACACCTTC,CASSLVGSYGYTF
TRBV27,NA,TRBJ1-5,13,NA,TGTGCCAGCAGTTTGGCAGCAGGGGAGCCCCAGCATTTT,CASSLAAGEPQHF
TRBV5-1,NA,TRBJ2-3,14,NA,TGCGCCAGCAGCTTAGGAGTCTCCCCAGATACGCAGTATTTT,CASSLGVSPDTQYF
TRBV6-5,NA,TRBJ2-7,15,TRBD2,TGTGCCAGCAGTACGACTAGCGGGAGCCCCTACGAGCAGTACTTC,CASSTTSGSPYEQYF
TRBV11-2,NA,TRBJ2-7,13,NA,TGTGCCAGCAGCTTAGAACGCCACTACGAGCAGTACTTC,CASSLERHYEQYF
TRBV5-1,once,TRBJ2-1,15,TRBD2,TGCGCCAGCAGCTTGGGAAGCGGGAGGGCCGGTGAGCAGTTCTTC,CASSLGSGRAGEQFF
TRBV28,NA,TRBJ2-7,15,TRBD2,TGTGCCAGCAGTCTCCCGACTAGCGGGAGTGAGGTGCAGTACTTC,CASSLPTSGSEVQYF
TRBV18,few,TRBJ1-1,12,NA,TGTGCCAGCTCACCACGTCTGGGGAAGGCTTTCTTT,CASSPRLGKAFF
TRBV5-1,NA,TRBJ2-5,15,NA,TGCGCCAGCGCCACCGCAGGGCTAGGCCTAGAGACCCAGTACTTC,CASATAGLGLETQYF
TRBV30,few,TRBJ1-5,12,NA,TGTGCCTGGAGTCGGTTCAATCAGCCCCAGCATTTT,CAWSRFNQPQHF
TRBV28,once,TRBJ2-7,17,NA,TGTGCCAGCACCCCCTCGTTTCGGTCAAAGGGCTCCTACGAGCAGTACTTC,CASTPSFRSKGSYEQYF
TRBV5-1,few,TRBJ2-7,14,TRBD1,TGCGCCAGCAGCTCATTACAGGGGGCATACGAGCAGTACTTC,CASSSLQGAYEQYF
TRBV27,NA,TRBJ1-1,15,NA,TGTGCCAGCAGAGCATACTCGGGGTCACACACTGAAGCTTTCTTT,CASRAYSGSHTEAFF
TRBV5-1,few,TRBJ1-4,13,NA,TGCGCCAGCAGTCAGGGTGTGGATGAAAAACTGTTTTTT,CASSQGVDEKLFF
TRBV29-1,few,TRBJ2-5,17,NA,TGCAGCGTTGATGCTTCCACGGGGGCCACTTTCCAAGAGACCCAGTACTTC,CSVDASTGATFQETQYF
TRBV6-1,NA,TRBJ2-7,14,TRBD1,TGTGCCAGCAGGGTGGACAGGTCCACCTACGAGCAGTACTTC,CASRVDRSTYEQYF
TRBV10-3,NA,TRBJ2-3,14,NA,TGTGCCATCAGTGGATTGACTAGCACAGATACGCAGTATTTT,CAISGLTSTDTQYF
TRBV28,NA,TRBJ2-4,15,TRBD1,TGTGCCAGCAGTGGACCGGGACAGGGAATAATCATTCAGTACTTC,CASSGPGQGIIIQYF
TRBV6-6,NA,TRBJ2-7,16,TRBD2,TGTGCCAGCAGCCCATCAGCCGCGGGAGTACCCTACGAGCAGTACTTC,CASSPSAAGVPYEQYF
TRBV4-2,NA,TRBJ1-3,14,NA,TGTGCCAGCAGCCAAGGGGGCGGTGGAAACACCATATATTTT,CASSQGGGGNTIYF
TRBV7-9,once,TRBJ2-6,17,TRBD2,TGTGCCAGCATCGGGAGGGACATGAACTCTGGGGCCAACGTCCTGACTTTC,CASIGRDMNSGANVLTF
TRBV5-5,NA,TRBJ2-7,12,NA,TGTGCCAGCAGAGGGACTCGATACGAGCAGTACTTC,CASRGTRYEQYF
TRBV5-1,once,TRBJ1-3,16,NA,TGCGCCTCCTCGAGGAGCGCAGGGGCCTCGGGGGGCACCATATATTTT,CASSRSAGASGGTIYF
TRBV28,NA,TRBJ2-7,14,NA,TGTGCCAGCAGATACAGGTCTTCGGGGTACGAGCAGTACTTC,CASRYRSSGYEQYF
TRBV5-1,NA,TRBJ2-2,15,TRBD2,TGCGCCAGCATAGCCCTAGCGGGACCCCCCGGGGAGCTGTTTTTT,CASIALAGPPGELFF
TRBV11-1,NA,TRBJ1-3,14,NA,TGTGCCAGCAGCCGGCTGGTCTCTGGAAACACCATATATTTT,CASSRLVSGNTIYF
TRBV27,NA,TRBJ1-2,16,NA,TGTGCCAGCAGTTTACTGGCCAGGAGGTCTAACTATGGCTACACCTTC,CASSLLARRSNYGYTF
TRBV5-1,NA,TRBJ2-7,15,NA,TGCGCCAGCGCCACCCTTCCGATTAGCTCCTACGAGCAGTACTTC,CASATLPISSYEQYF
TRBV11-3,NA,TRBJ2-7,13,NA,TGTGCCAGCAGCTTAGGGGGAATCGGCGAGCAGTACTTC,CASSLGGIGEQYF
TRBV4-1,many,TRBJ2-1,16,TRBD2,TGCGCCAGCAGCCCGGGGAGCGGGGCCTCCTACAATGAGCAGTTCTTC,CASSPGSGASYNEQFF
TRBV9,NA,TRBJ2-1,16,TRBD1,TGTGCCAGCAGCCCTGCTGCGGGACAGGGGGCGTGGGAGCAGTTCTTC,CASSPAAGQGAWEQFF
TRBV6-6,NA,TRBJ2-5,14,TRBD2,TGTGCCAGCAGTCGGGGACTAGGCCAAGAGACCCAGTACTTC,CASSRGLGQETQYF
TRBV15,NA,TRBJ1-2,15,NA,TGTGCCACCAGCAGACCCTCTTTGGGGGTTGAGGGCTACACCTTC,CATSRPSLGVEGYTF
TRBV28,few,TRBJ1-1,12,NA,TGTGCCAGCAGTTTATCTGGTACTGAAGCTTTCTTT,CASSLSGTEAFF
TRBV18,NA,TRBJ2-1,14,NA,TGTGCCAGCTCACCTGGGCTCTCCTACAATGAGCAGTTCTTC,CASSPGLSYNEQFF
TRBV6-1,NA,TRBJ1-5,12,NA,TGTGCCAGCAGTGATCTAAATCAGCCCCAGCATTTT,CASSDLNQPQHF
TRBV30,NA,TRBJ2-7,14,TRBD2,TGTGCCGGAAACCGGGACTACGCCGTCTACGAGCAGTACTTC,CAGNRDYAVYEQYF
TRBV7-2,NA,TRBJ2-2,15,TRBD1,TGTGCCAGCAGCTCAAACAGGGGAAACACCGGGGAGCTGTTTTTT,CASSSNRGNTGELFF
TRBV15,NA,TRBJ2-3,16,NA,TGTGCCACCAGCAGGGCCGTGAGAGCTAGCACAGATACGCAGTATTTT,CATSRAVRASTDTQYF
TRBV6-6,once,TRBJ2-7,15,NA,TGTGCCAGCAGTTACTCCCTAGCGAACTCCTACGAGCAGTACTTC,CASSYSLANSYEQYF
TRBV29-1,many,TRBJ2-1,18,NA,TGCAGCGTTGTTGTGAGGGGAGCGACATACTCCTCCTACAATGAGCAGTTCTTC,CSVVVRGATYSSYNEQFF
TRBV28,NA,TRBJ1-2,14,NA,TGTGCCAGCAGTCGTCTAATGGGGGTCTATGGCTACACCTTC,CASSRLMGVYGYTF
TRBV18,NA,TRBJ2-3,13,NA,TGTGCCAGCTCCGTTCGGGGCACAGATACGCAGTATTTT,CASSVRGTDTQYF
TRBV4-3,NA,TRBJ1-4,16,NA,TGCGCCAGCAGCCAGGCCCTGGTTGCAACTAATGAAAAACTGTTTTTT,CASSQALVATNEKLFF
TRBV7-8,NA,TRBJ1-1,12,NA,TGTGCCAGCAGCCCCCATCCCCGGGCGGCTTTCTTT,CASSPHPRAAFF
TRBV7-2,few,TRBJ2-1,17,TRBD2,TGTGCCAGCAGCTTCTTAGCGACTAGCGGGAGTATCAATGAGCAGTTCTTC,CASSFLATSGSINEQFF
TRBV6-1,NA,TRBJ2-2,15,NA,TGTGCCAGCAGTCCGGGACCCACGAACACCGGGGAGCTGTTTTTT,CASSPGPTNTGELFF
TRBV2,NA,TRBJ1-5,14,NA,TGTGCCAGCAGTGAAGACAACGGGGATCAGCCCCAGCATTTT,CASSEDNGDQPQHF
TRBV11-2,NA,TRBJ1-5,19,TRBD1,TGTGCCAGCAGCAGAGGCTCAGGGGGCGCGGGGATTTACAATCAGCCCCAGCATTTT,CASSRGSGGAGIYNQPQHF
TRBV4-3,many,TRBJ1-2,13,NA,TGCGCCAGCAGTCTCACAGGGAACTATGGCTACACCTTC,CASSLTGNYGYTF
TRBV28,NA,TRBJ2-7,15,NA,TGTGCCAGCAGTTCAGGGGGGGGGCTTGCCTACGAGCAGTACTTC,CASSSGGGLAYEQYF
TRBV6-5,many,TRBJ1-4,13,NA,TGTGCCAGCAGTTACAGGGGAGGGGAAAAACTGTTTTTT,CASSYRGGEKLFF
TRBV5-1,NA,TRBJ2-3,15,NA,TGCGCCAGCAGCTTGGATATCCTTAGCACAGATACGCAGTATTTT,CASSLDILSTDTQYF
TRBV19,NA,TRBJ1-2,16,TRBD1,TGTGCCAGTAGTCCCCTAGGGGGCAGGGGAGTATATGGCTACACCTTC,CASSPLGGRGVYGYTF